This TCR beta chain was sequenced for a study of OX40 agonist ivuxolimab in advanced cancers. Study as a whole: Past anti-PD-1, anti-PD-L1 or anti-CTLA-4 therapy was accepted, and 35% to 45% had received some. There were three patients with partial responses, one having hepatocellular carcinoma and two cutaneous melanoma. Study conclusions and caveats: CD8+ T cells were the subset that, on average, had more expanded clones than CD4+.

Generated by immunoSEQ multiplex PCR, the TCRdb table keeps only in-frame clones and is missing some. The table records around 70,000 clones, 75% to 95% of them present only once. A remark on this clone: The antigen is undetermined.

The CDR3 has 15 residues. Per germline, CDR1 MNHEY and CDR2 SMNVEV (reference sequence). The germline V and J ends were trimmed by 4 bases and 2 bases, with 15 bases remaining between them. Material: CD4+ or CD8+ T cells sorted from blood, obtained in a trial of the OX40 agonist ivuxolimab. The chain employs TRBV27 and TRBJ2-7, with a possible D match to TRBD2 (6 bases). This clonotype originated in an adult with an advanced solid tumor such as melanoma, head and neck, liver or kidney cancer. The CDR3 DNA reads as TGTGCCAGCAGTTCTGCCTTAGCGGACCCCTACGAGCAGTACTTC. This codes for CASSSALADPYEQYF.